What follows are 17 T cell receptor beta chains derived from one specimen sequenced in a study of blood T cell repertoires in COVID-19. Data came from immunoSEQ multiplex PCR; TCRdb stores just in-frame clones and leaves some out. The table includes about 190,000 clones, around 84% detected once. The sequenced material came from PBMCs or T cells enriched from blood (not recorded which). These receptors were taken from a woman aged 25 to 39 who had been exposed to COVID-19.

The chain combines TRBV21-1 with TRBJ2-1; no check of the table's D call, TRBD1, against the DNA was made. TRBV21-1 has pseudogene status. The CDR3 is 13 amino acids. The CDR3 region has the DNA TGTGCCAGACCAGGGATCGGGTACAATGAGCAGTTCTTC. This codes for CARPGIGYNEQFF.

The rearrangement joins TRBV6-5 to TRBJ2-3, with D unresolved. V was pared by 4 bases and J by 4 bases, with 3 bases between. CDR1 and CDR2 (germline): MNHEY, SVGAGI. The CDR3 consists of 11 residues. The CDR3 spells CASSSADTQYF. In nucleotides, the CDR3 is TGTGCCAGCAGTTCTGCAGATACGCAGTATTTT.

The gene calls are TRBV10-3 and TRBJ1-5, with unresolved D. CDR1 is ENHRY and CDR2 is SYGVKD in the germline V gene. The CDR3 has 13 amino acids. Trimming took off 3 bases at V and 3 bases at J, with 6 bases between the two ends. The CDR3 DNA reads TGTGCCATCAGTGAAAACACCAATCAGCCCCAGCATTTT. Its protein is CAISENTNQPQHF.

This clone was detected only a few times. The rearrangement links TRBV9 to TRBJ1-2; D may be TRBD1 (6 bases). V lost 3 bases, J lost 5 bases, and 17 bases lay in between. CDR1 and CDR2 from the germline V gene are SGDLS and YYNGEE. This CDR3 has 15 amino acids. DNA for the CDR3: TGTGCCAGCAGCGCACAACAGGGCATGGAATATGGCTACACCTTC. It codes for CASSAQQGMEYGYTF.

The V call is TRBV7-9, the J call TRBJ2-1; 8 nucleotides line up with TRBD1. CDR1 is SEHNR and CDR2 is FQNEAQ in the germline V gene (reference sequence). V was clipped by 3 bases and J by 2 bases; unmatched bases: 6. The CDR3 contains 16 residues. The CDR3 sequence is CASSFSQGAPYNEQFF. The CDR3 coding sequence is TGTGCCAGCAGCTTCAGTCAGGGGGCCCCCTACAATGAGCAGTTCTTC.

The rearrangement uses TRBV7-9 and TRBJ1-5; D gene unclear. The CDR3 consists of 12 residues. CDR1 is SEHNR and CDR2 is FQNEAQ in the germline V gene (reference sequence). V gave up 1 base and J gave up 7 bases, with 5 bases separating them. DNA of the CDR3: TGTGCCAGCAGCTTAGGTGAGCAGCCCCAGCATTTT. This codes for CASSLGEQPQHF.

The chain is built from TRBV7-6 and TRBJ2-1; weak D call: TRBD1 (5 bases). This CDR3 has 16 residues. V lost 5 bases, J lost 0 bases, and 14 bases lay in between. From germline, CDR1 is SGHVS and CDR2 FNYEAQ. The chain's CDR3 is CASSTGRISSYNEQFF. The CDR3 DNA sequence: TGTGCCAGCAGCACAGGACGGATTAGCTCCTACAATGAGCAGTTCTTC. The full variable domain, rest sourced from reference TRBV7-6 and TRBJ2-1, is GAGVSQSPRYKVTKRGQDVALRCDPISGHVSLYWYRQALGQGPEFLTYFNYEAQQDKSGLPNDRFSAERPEGSISTLTIQRTEQRDSAMYRCASSTGRISSYNEQFFGPGTRLTVL.

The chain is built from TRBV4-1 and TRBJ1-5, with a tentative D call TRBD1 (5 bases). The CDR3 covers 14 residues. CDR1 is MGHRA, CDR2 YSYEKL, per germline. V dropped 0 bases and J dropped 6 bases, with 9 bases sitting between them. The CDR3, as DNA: TGCGCCAGCAGCCAAGACAGGGCCATTCAGCCCCAGCATTTT. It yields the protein CASSQDRAIQPQHF.

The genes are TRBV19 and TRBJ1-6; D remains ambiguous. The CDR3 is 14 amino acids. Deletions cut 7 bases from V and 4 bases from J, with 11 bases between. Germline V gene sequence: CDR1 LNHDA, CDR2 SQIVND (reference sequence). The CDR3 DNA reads TGTGCCAGTACCCCGGGAGGTTATAATTCACCCCTCCACTTT. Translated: CASTPGGYNSPLHF.

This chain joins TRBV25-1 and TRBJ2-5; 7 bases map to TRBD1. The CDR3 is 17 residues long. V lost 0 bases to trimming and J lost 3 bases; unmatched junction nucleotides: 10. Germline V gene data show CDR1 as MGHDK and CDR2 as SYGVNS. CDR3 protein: CASSEYFQGVRKETQYF. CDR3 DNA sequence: TGTGCCAGCAGTGAATATTTCCAGGGGGTAAGGAAAGAGACCCAGTACTTC.

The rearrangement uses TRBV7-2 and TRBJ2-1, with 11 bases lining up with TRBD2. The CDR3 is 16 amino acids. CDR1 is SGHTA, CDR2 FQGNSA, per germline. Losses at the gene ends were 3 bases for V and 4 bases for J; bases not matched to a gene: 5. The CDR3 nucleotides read TGTGCCAGCAGCTTTTTAGCGGGGGGGCTTTACAATGAGCAGTTCTTC. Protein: CASSFLAGGLYNEQFF. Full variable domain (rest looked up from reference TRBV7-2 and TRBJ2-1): GAGVSQSPSNKVTEKGKDVELRCDPISGHTALYWYRQSLGQGLEFLIYFQGNSAPDKSGLPSDRFSAERTGGSVSTLTIQRTQQEDSAVYLCASSFLAGGLYNEQFFGPGTRLTVL.

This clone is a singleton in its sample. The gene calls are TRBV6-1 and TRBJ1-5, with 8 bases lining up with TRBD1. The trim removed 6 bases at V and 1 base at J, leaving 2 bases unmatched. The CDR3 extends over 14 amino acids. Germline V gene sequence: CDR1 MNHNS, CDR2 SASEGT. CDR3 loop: CASSRDRSNQPQHF. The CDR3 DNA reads TGTGCCAGCAGCCGGGACAGGAGCAATCAGCCCCAGCATTTT.

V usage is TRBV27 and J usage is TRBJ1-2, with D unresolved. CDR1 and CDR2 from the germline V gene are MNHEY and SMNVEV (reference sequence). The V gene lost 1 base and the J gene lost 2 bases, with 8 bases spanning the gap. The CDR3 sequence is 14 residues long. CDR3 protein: CASSLLAQNYGYTF. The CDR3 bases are TGTGCCAGCAGTTTATTGGCACAAAACTATGGCTACACCTTC.

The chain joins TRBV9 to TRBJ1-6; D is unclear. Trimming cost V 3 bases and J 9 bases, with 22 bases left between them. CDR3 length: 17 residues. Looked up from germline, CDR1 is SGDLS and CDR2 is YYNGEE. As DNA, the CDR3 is TGTGCCAGCAGCGCCTCCCACTTTAGGACTGGAGGTTCACCCCTCCACTTT. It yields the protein CASSASHFRTGGSPLHF.

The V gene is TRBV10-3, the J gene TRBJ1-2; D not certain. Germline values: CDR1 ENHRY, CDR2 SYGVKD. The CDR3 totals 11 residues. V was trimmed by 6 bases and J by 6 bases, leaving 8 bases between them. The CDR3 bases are TGTGCCATCAGCTCTGGAGATGGCTACACCTTC. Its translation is CAISSGDGYTF.

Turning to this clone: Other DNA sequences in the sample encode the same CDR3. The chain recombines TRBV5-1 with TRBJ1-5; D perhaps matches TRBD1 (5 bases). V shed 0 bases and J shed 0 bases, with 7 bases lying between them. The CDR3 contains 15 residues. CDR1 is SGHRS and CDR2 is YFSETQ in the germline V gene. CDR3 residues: CASSLAGDSNQPQHF. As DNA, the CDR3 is TGCGCCAGCAGCTTGGCGGGGGATAGCAATCAGCCCCAGCATTTT.

The CDR3 loop is CASSQITGPQETQYF. CDR3 bases: TGTGCCAGCAGCCAAATAACAGGGCCTCAAGAGACCCAGTACTTC. J is TRBJ2-5 and V is TRBV7-9; D is perhaps TRBD1 (6 bases). Trimming shortened V by 5 bases and J by 2 bases, and 15 bases separated the two germline ends. Germline assignment: CDR1 SEHNR and CDR2 FQNEAQ (reference sequence). This CDR3 has 15 amino acids.